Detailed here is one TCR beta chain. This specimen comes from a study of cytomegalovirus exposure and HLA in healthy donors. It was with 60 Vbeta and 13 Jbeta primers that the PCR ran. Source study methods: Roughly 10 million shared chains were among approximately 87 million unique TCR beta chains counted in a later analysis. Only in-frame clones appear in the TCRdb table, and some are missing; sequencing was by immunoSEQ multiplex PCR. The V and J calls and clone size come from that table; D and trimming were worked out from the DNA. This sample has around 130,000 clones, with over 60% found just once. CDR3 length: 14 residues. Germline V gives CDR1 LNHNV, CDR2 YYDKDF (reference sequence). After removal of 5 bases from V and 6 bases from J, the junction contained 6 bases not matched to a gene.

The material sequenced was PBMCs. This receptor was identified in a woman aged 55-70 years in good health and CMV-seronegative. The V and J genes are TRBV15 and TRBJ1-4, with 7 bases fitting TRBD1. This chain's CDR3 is CATSPLDRDEKLFF. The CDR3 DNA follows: TGTGCCACCAGCCCGCTCGACAGGGATGAAAAACTGTTTTTT.